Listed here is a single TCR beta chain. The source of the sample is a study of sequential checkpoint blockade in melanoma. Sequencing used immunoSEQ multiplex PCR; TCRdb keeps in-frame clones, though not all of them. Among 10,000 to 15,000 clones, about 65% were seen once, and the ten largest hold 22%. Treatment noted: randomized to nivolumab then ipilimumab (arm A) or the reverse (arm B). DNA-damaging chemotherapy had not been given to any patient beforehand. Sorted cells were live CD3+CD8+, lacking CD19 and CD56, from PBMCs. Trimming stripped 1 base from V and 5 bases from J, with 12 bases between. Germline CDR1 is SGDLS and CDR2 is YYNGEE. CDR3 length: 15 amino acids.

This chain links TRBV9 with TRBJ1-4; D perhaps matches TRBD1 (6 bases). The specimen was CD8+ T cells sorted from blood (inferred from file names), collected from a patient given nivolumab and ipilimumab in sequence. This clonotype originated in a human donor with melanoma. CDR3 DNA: TGTGCCAGCAGCGTAAGGGGGAACACGAATGAAAAACTGTTTTTT. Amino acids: CASSVRGNTNEKLFF.